The T cell receptor beta chain under discussion was sequenced for a study of blood T cells in healthy people across ages. Isolated PBMCs totaled at least 6 million in each sample. This clonotype was counted only a few times. No antigen is known for it. A much larger clone differs by one base, so this may be a read error. This CDR3 spans 14 amino acids. The study, taken as a whole, reports: TCR beta diversity tracked closely with naive T cell percentage.

Alongside a J-beta primer mix, a sample-barcoded 5' primer served in a second PCR lasting about 7 to 12 cycles. TCRdb recomputed calls from the 5' RACE reads with MiXCR, one row per CDR3 protein. The data contain about 640,000 distinct CDR3 sequences, 25% to 30% of them singletons. The clonotype was recovered from a woman aged 80 or over in good health. The V and J genes are TRBV12-3 or TRBV12-4 and TRBJ2-1; 13 positions agree with TRBD2. The material sequenced was blood. As DNA, the CDR3 is TGTGCCAGCAGGACTAGCGGGGGGAGCGATGAGCGGTTCTTC. This encodes CASRTSGGSDERFF.